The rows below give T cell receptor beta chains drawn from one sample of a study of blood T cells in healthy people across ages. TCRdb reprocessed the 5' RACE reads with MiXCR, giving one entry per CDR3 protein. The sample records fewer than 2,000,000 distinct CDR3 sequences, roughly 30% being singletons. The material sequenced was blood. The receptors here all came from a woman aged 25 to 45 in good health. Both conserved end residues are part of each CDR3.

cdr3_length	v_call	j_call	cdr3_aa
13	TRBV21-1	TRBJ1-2	CASSRQGGNGYTF
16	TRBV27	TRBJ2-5	CASSLSGTGYTETQYF
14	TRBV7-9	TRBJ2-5	CASSSRPRSGTQYF
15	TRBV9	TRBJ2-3	CASSVEGQRTDTQYF
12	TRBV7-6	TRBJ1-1	CASSLAETEAFF
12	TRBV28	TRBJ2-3	CASSEGVDTQYF
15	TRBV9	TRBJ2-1	CASSVAAGLNNEQFF
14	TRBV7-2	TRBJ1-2	CASSLARGNYGYTF
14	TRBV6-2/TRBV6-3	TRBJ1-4	CASSYYRGEEKLFF
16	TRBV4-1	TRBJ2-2	CASSQGRGGNTGELFF
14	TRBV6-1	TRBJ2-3	CASSGTSGADTQYF
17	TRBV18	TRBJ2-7	CASSPVSNSQNSYEQYF
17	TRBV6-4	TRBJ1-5	CASSDHNQEYSNQPQHF
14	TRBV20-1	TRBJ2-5	CSARIAGGQETQYF
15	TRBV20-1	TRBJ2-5	CSARDRDRAGYDQYF
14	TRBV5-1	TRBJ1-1	CASSSGTGNTEAFF
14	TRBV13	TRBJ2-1	CASANRDHYNEQFF
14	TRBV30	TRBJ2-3	CAWTSTSGTDTQYF
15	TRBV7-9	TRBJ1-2	CASSLELGANYGYTF
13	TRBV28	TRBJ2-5	CASSLNAPSYQYF
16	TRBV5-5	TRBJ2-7	CASTWSYLAGAGEQYF
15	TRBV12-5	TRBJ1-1	CASGSWTGVSTEAFF
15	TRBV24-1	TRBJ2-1	CATSDARGLADKQFF
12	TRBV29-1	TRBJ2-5	CSPVPLSGTQYF
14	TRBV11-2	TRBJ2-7	CASSAGQGVEAQYF
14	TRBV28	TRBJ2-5	CASRRRQGRETQYF
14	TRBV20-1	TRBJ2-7	CNASEDGSYYEQYF
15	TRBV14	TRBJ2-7	CASTPTRKGKDEQYF
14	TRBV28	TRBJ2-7	CASLLFGGAYEQYF
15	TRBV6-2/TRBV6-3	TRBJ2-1	CASSYFDSDRGRQFF
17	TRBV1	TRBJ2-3	CTSSQVELAGGGDTQYF
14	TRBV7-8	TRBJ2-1	CASMGGTDYNEQFF
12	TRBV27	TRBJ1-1	CASSFLGQGTFF
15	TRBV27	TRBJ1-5	CASSPGRYSNQPQHF
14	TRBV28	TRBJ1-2	CASSDPSGMYGYTF
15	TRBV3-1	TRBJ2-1	CASSNPEGGYNEQFF
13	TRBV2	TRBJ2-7	CASSETLAYEQYF
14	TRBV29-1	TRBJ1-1	CSVDSHRGGTEAFF
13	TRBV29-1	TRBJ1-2	CSVRVDRVKGYTF
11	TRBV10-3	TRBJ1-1	CAIRDVYRAFF
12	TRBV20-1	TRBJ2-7	CSAPGRGYEQYF
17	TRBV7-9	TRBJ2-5	CASSYWTGGLGGETQYF
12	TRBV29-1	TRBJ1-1	CSVPNTRTEAFF
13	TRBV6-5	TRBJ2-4	CASSPKGGTIQYF
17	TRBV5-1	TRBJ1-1	CASSLGQGGKGNTEAFF